The rows below give T cell receptor beta chains drawn from one sample of a study of blood T cell repertoires in COVID-19. Method: immunoSEQ multiplex PCR; TCRdb's copy keeps in-frame clones and lacks some. This table has around 200,000 clones, roughly 87% appearing once. The sequencing input was peripheral blood. These TCRs come from a man aged 40-49 years with active or convalescent COVID-19. CDR3s include the opening cysteine and the closing phenylalanine or tryptophan. A D gene is named only where the DNA matches it firmly. Rows may omit the clone size; those that give it use once, few, many or a size class.

j_gene	v_gene	d_gene	abundance	CDR3aa	CDR3nt
TRBJ2-1	TRBV7-2	NA	NA	CASSLIGGRDNEQFF	TGTGCCAGCAGCTTAATCGGGGGGCGCGACAATGAGCAGTTCTTC
TRBJ1-3	TRBV15	NA	NA	CATGGWTSEAGNTIYF	TGTGCCACCGGAGGGTGGACCTCTGAAGCTGGAAACACCATATATTTT
TRBJ2-3	TRBV10-2	NA	NA	CASKLTVPSTDTQYF	TGCGCCAGCAAGCTAACCGTCCCGAGCACAGATACGCAGTATTTT
TRBJ2-1	TRBV6-5	TRBD2	many	CASTGGSSYNEQFF	TGTGCCAGCACGGGGGGGAGCTCCTACAATGAGCAGTTCTTC
TRBJ1-4	TRBV18	NA	NA	CASSPPGPGEKLFF	TGTGCCAGCTCACCACCGGGGCCCGGCGAAAAACTGTTTTTT
TRBJ2-4	TRBV6-1	NA	NA	CASSESQAQNIQYF	TGTGCCAGCAGTGAAAGTCAGGCACAAAACATTCAGTACTTC
TRBJ1-1	TRBV7-2	TRBD1	NA	CASSSNPGTVNTEAFF	TGTGCCAGCAGCTCAAATCCCGGGACAGTGAACACTGAAGCTTTCTTT
TRBJ2-6	TRBV28	NA	NA	CASSTRQAPSSGANVLTF	TGTGCCAGCAGTACACGACAGGCACCCAGCTCTGGGGCCAACGTCCTGACTTTC
TRBJ1-1	TRBV7-2	NA	NA	CASSPTGNWGSGTEAFF	TGTGCCAGCAGCCCAACGGGTAATTGGGGCTCGGGCACTGAAGCTTTCTTT
TRBJ1-3	TRBV2	NA	NA	CASSEWQGRSSGNTIYF	TGTGCCAGCAGTGAATGGCAGGGCAGAAGCTCTGGAAACACCATATATTTT
TRBJ2-7	TRBV18	NA	NA	CASSTSLGGPMVRQYF	TGTGCCAGCTCAACTTCCCTGGGAGGTCCGATGGTGCGGCAGTACTTC
TRBJ2-1	TRBV7-8	NA	NA	CASSLAEVEQFF	TGTGCCAGCAGCTTAGCCGAGGTTGAGCAGTTCTTC
TRBJ2-6	TRBV5-1	NA	few	CASSLEGVYSGANVLTF	TGCGCCAGCAGCTTAGAGGGGGTCTACTCTGGGGCCAACGTCCTGACTTTC
TRBJ2-2	TRBV14	NA	once	CASSQAYRANTGELFF	TGTGCCAGCAGCCAAGCTTACAGGGCGAACACCGGGGAGCTGTTTTTT
TRBJ1-2	TRBV5-1	TRBD1	NA	CASSLEGAPHGDGYTF	TGCGCCAGCAGCTTGGAGGGGGCGCCTCATGGTGATGGCTACACCTTC
TRBJ1-1	TRBV19	NA	NA	CASSSTVLFTEAFF	TGTGCCAGTAGTTCGACAGTACTTTTCACTGAAGCTTTCTTT
TRBJ2-2	TRBV9	TRBD1	NA	CASQTGTTGELFF	TGTGCCAGCCAGACAGGGACCACCGGGGAGCTGTTTTTT
TRBJ2-1	TRBV4-1	TRBD1	NA	CASSQDRGQPNEQFF	TGCGCCAGCAGCCAAGATCGGGGACAGCCCAATGAGCAGTTCTTC
TRBJ1-1	TRBV19	TRBD1	once	CASSPGQGVSEAFF	TGTGCCAGTAGTCCAGGACAGGGGGTTTCTGAAGCTTTCTTT
TRBJ1-5	TRBV27	NA	NA	CASSLGRGDQPQHF	TGTGCCAGCAGTTTGGGGAGGGGAGATCAGCCCCAGCATTTT
TRBJ2-1	TRBV5-1	NA	few	CASSLSRDNEQFF	TGCGCCAGCAGCTTGTCCCGGGACAATGAGCAGTTCTTC
TRBJ2-5	TRBV24-1	TRBD2	NA	CATSDPLAGETQYF	TGTGCCACCAGTGATCCGTTAGCGGGAGAGACCCAGTACTTC
TRBJ1-1	TRBV3-1/TRBV3-2	NA	NA	CASSLRGGFTEAFF	TGTGCCAGCAGCCTCCGAGGGGGTTTCACTGAAGCTTTCTTT
TRBJ1-5	TRBV4-1	NA	NA	CASSQETTTEPQHF	TGCGCCAGCAGCCAAGAAACGACAACGGAGCCCCAGCATTTT
TRBJ2-7	TRBV5-6	NA	NA	CASSLRFGREPYSYEQYF	TGTGCCAGCAGCTTAAGATTCGGCAGGGAACCATACTCTTACGAGCAGTACTTC
TRBJ1-2	TRBV5-4	NA	NA	CASSLKERGYGYTF	TGTGCCAGCAGCTTGAAGGAGAGAGGCTATGGCTACACCTTC
TRBJ1-1	TRBV5-6	NA	once	CASSLFFAGGTEAFF	TGTGCCAGCAGCTTGTTTTTTGCGGGGGGTACTGAAGCTTTCTTT
TRBJ2-1	TRBV28	TRBD2	NA	CASSYGLAGFYNEQFF	TGTGCCAGCAGTTATGGACTAGCGGGATTCTACAATGAGCAGTTCTTC
TRBJ1-3	TRBV5-1	NA	NA	CASSFIAGRSGNTIYF	TGCGCCAGCAGCTTTATTGCAGGGAGGTCTGGAAACACCATATATTTT
TRBJ1-6	TRBV30	TRBD1	NA	CAWDLGDSQNSPLHF	TGTGCCTGGGACCTCGGGGACAGCCAGAATTCACCCCTCCACTTT